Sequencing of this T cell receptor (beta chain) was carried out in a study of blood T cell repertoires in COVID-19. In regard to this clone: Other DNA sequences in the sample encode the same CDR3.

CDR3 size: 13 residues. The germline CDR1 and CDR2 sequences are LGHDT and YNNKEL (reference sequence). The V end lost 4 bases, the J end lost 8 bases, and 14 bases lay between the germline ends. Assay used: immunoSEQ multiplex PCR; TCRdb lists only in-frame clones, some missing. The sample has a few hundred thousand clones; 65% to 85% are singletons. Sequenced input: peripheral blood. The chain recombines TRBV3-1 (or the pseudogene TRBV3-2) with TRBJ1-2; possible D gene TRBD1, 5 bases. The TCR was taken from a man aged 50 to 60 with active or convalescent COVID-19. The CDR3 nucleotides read TGTGCCAGCAGCCTTTCCCAGGGTGGAGGCTACACCTTC. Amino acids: CASSLSQGGGYTF.